These 21 T cell receptor beta chains originate from one sample sequenced in a study of response to subunit inactivated influenza vaccine. TCRdb fed the RT-PCR reads into MiXCR, producing one record per CDR3 protein. The data show 550,000 to 650,000 distinct CDR3 sequences, 12% seen once. The sequencing used PBMCs from blood, collected on the day of vaccination. The source is a man aged 45 to 65 who received an inactivated influenza vaccine.

This clonotype was counted only a few times. The CDR3 region is CASSVTGTNTDTQYF. As DNA, the CDR3 is TGTGCCAGCAGCGTCACCGGGACTAACACAGATACGCAGTATTTT. The V gene is TRBV7-2, the J gene TRBJ2-3; TRBD2 matches 7 bases. V was clipped by 5 bases and J by 2 bases; unmatched bases: 7. This CDR3 region has 15 residues. Germline V gene data show CDR1 as SGHTA and CDR2 as FQGNSA. Variable domain in full (rest from reference TRBV7-2 and TRBJ2-3): GAGVSQSPSNKVTEKGKDVELRCDPISGHTALYWYRQSLGQGLEFLIYFQGNSAPDKSGLPSDRFSAERTGGSVSTLTIQRTQQEDSAVYLCASSVTGTNTDTQYFGPGTRLTVL.

This rearrangement joins TRBV6-1 to TRBJ1-4; possibly TRBD1 for D (6 bases). Germline V gene lookup returns CDR1 MNHNS and CDR2 SASEGT. Deletions cut 5 bases from V and 5 bases from J, with 18 bases between. The CDR3 runs to 16 residues. The DNA of the CDR3 is TGTGCCAGCAGTACAGGGTGGGATGCGCGGAATGAAAAACTGTTTTTT. Translated, it gives CASSTGWDARNEKLFF.

This clonotype has a handful of counts. The chain carries TRBV10-3 and TRBJ2-4; the D is unclear. Trimming removed 0 bases at V and 8 bases at J, with 8 bases between. The germline V gene encodes CDR1 ENHRY and CDR2 SYGVKD. CDR3 length: 13 amino acids. The CDR3 region has the DNA TGTGCCATCAGTGAGTCTAGGGTAGACATTCAGTACTTC. Its protein is CAISESRVDIQYF.

In this sample, this clonotype turned up many times. The CDR3 loop is CASSLDREVSYEQYF. The CDR3 region has the DNA TGCGCCAGCAGCTTGGACAGGGAAGTTTCCTACGAGCAGTACTTC. The chain employs TRBV5-1 and TRBJ2-7; maybe TRBD1 (6 bases). The length of the CDR3 is 15 residues. V dropped 0 bases and J dropped 1 base, with 11 bases sitting between them. From germline, CDR1 is SGHRS and CDR2 YFSETQ.

The table lists this clonotype with a few counts. This chain uses TRBV7-9 with TRBJ2-1; D is uncertain. CDR3 size: 11 residues. CDR1 and CDR2 from the germline V gene are SEHNR and FQNEAQ (reference sequence). V lost 3 bases, J lost 6 bases, and 3 bases lay in between. CDR3 nucleotide sequence: TGTGCCAGCAGCTTTCCCAATGAGCAGTTCTTC. This gives the protein CASSFPNEQFF.

This clonotype was observed at least ten times. The chain is built from TRBV5-1 and TRBJ2-7; either TRBD1 or TRBD2 may supply D (5 bases each). Looked up from germline, CDR1 is SGHRS and CDR2 is YFSETQ. Trimming took off 4 bases at V and 3 bases at J, with 14 bases between the two ends. The CDR3 is 14 amino acids. In nucleotides, the CDR3 is TGCGCCAGCAGCCCGGGACCGGCGAACTACGAGCAGTACTTC. Translated, it gives CASSPGPANYEQYF.

The sample holds a few counts of this clonotype. DNA for the CDR3: TGTGCCAGCTTGCGCCCTACCTACGAGCAGTACTTC. Translating gives CASLRPTYEQYF. This chain connects TRBV6-1 to TRBJ2-7; D not resolved. The V gene's germline CDR1 is MNHNS and CDR2 SASEGT. The CDR3 extends over 12 amino acids. V lost 8 bases to trimming and J lost 2 bases, with 10 bases between them.

This clonotype was seen a few times. This chain links TRBV7-2 with TRBJ2-3; TRBD2 matches 7 bases. The CDR3 totals 15 residues. The germline V gene encodes CDR1 SGHTA and CDR2 FQGNSA. Germline trimming cut 2 bases from V and 2 bases from J; bases unmatched to any gene: 4. CDR3 bases: TGTGCCAGCAGCTTACGCGGGAGTGTCACAGATACGCAGTATTTT. Protein: CASSLRGSVTDTQYF.

This clonotype was seen a handful of times. This chain connects TRBV4-2 to TRBJ1-1; D perhaps matches TRBD1 (5 bases). Trimming removed 2 bases at V and 1 base at J, with 8 bases between. The CDR3 spans 14 residues. Per germline, CDR1 LGHNA and CDR2 YNFKEQ. CDR3 protein: CASSQPGQNTEAFF. As DNA, the CDR3 is TGTGCCAGCAGCCAACCTGGACAGAACACTGAAGCTTTCTTT.

The chain has TRBV19 and TRBJ2-7; tentatively, D is TRBD1 or TRBD2 (6 bases each). The CDR3 sequence is 14 residues long. CDR1 and CDR2 (germline): LNHDA, SQIVND (reference sequence). Trimming cost V 5 bases and J 0 bases, with 11 bases left between them. The CDR3, as DNA: TGTGCCAGTAGTGCGGGACACCCCTCCTACGAGCAGTACTTC. Residues: CASSAGHPSYEQYF. Variable domain in full (rest from reference TRBV19 and TRBJ2-7): DGGITQSPKYLFRKEGQNVTLSCEQNLNHDAMYWYRQDPGQGLRLIYYSQIVNDFQKGDIAEGYSVSREKKESFPLTVTSAQKNPTAFYLCASSAGHPSYEQYFGPGTRLTVT.

The chain recombines TRBV5-1 with TRBJ2-2; D is perhaps TRBD1 or TRBD2 (5 bases each). The CDR3 is 20 amino acids. Germline CDR1 is SGHRS and CDR2 is YFSETQ. The V gene lost 6 bases and the J gene lost 3 bases, with 30 bases spanning the gap. The CDR3 DNA reads as TGCGCCAGCACCCCTGGACTCCTACAGGCTGCTCTGGAACACACCGGGGAGCTGTTTTTT. It specifies CASTPGLLQAALEHTGELFF.

The genes are TRBV24-1 and TRBJ2-1; 8 bases are shared with TRBD1. Germline lookup yields CDR1 KGHDR and CDR2 SFDVKD. V was clipped by 3 bases and J by 7 bases; unmatched bases: 7. The CDR3 contains 15 residues. The DNA of the CDR3 is TGTGCCACCAGTGATCTCTGGACAGGGAGGAATGAGCAGTTCTTC. Its protein is CATSDLWTGRNEQFF.

This clonotype was recorded a few times. The chain links TRBV2 to TRBJ2-2; 9 bases line up with TRBD1. Unmatched junction bases numbered 10, after V lost 2 bases and J lost 0 bases. The germline V gene encodes CDR1 SNHLY and CDR2 FYNNEI. The CDR3 runs to 19 residues. CDR3: CASSEPGQGLRANTGELFF. CDR3 sequence (DNA): TGTGCCAGCAGTGAACCGGGACAGGGTCTACGCGCGAACACCGGGGAGCTGTTTTTT. Full variable domain (rest looked up from reference TRBV2 and TRBJ2-2): EPEVTQTPSHQVTQMGQEVILRCVPISNHLYFYWYRQILGQKVEFLVSFYNNEISEKSEIFDDQFSVERPDGSNFTLKIRSTKLEDSAMYFCASSEPGQGLRANTGELFFGEGSRLTVL.

The rearrangement joins TRBV5-1 to TRBJ2-3; TRBD2 aligns across 10 bases. V lost 5 bases, J lost 6 bases, and 6 bases stayed unmatched. Per germline, CDR1 SGHRS and CDR2 YFSETQ. The CDR3 is made up of 14 amino acids. CDR3 DNA: TGCGCCAGCAGTCCTAGCGGGAGCGGGGATACGCAGTATTTT. The encoded protein is CASSPSGSGDTQYF.

This clonotype was seen repeatedly, ten times or more. The chain links TRBV28 to TRBJ1-2, with D perhaps matching TRBD1 (5 bases). The CDR3 is 14 amino acids. Germline CDR1 MDHEN, CDR2 SYDVKM. The V end was cut by 6 bases, the J end by 6 bases, with 17 bases between. The CDR3 loop reads CASSAVGGVDGYTF. The CDR3 nucleotides are TGTGCCAGCAGCGCAGTTGGGGGGGTTGATGGCTACACCTTC.

This clonotype occurred many times. J is TRBJ2-1 and V is TRBV2, with 14 bases aligning to TRBD2. V was clipped by 5 bases and J by 9 bases; unmatched bases: 6. CDR1 and CDR2 from the germline V gene are SNHLY and FYNNEI. The CDR3 contains 15 residues. CDR3 DNA: TGTGCCAGCAGTCGACTAGCGGGAGGGCTGGGTGAGCAGTTCTTC. This encodes CASSRLAGGLGEQFF.

The J gene is TRBJ2-1, the V gene TRBV6-2 or TRBV6-3; no reliable D call. From germline, CDR1 is MNHEY and CDR2 SVGEGT. The CDR3 totals 15 residues. V lost 7 bases and J lost 10, with 23 bases in between. The CDR3 DNA is TGTGCCAGCAACGAACTTTGGGCCCGTAATATGGAGCAGTTCTTC. This encodes CASNELWARNMEQFF.

The rearrangement links TRBV21-1 to TRBJ2-3; TRBD2 is the table's D call, not checked against the DNA. TRBV21-1 is given as a pseudogene. CDR3 length: 18 residues. CDR3 in DNA: TGTGCCAGCAGCACCAGACTAGCGGAAGGGGGGGCCACAGATACGCAGTATTTT. Translated: CASSTRLAEGGATDTQYF.

V is TRBV6-2 or TRBV6-3 and J is TRBJ2-5; D is undetermined. The V end was cut by 2 bases, the J end by 5 bases, with 12 bases between. The CDR3 has 14 residues. Germline V CDR1 and CDR2: MNHEY, SVGEGT. The CDR3 DNA reads as TGTGCCAGCAGTTACGCTGGCATCCGGGAGACCCAGTACTTC. Its translation: CASSYAGIRETQYF.

This chain uses TRBV2 with TRBJ2-3; the D is unclear. Germline CDR1 SNHLY, CDR2 FYNNEI. Trimming took off 2 bases at V and 4 bases at J, with 4 bases between the two ends. CDR3 length: 12 residues. The CDR3: CASSETPDTQYF. The CDR3 DNA reads TGTGCCAGCAGTGAAACCCCAGATACGCAGTATTTT.

The V and J genes are TRBV27 and TRBJ2-7; D may be TRBD2 (5 bases). V lost 5 bases to trimming and J lost 1 base, with 15 bases between them. CDR1 MNHEY and CDR2 SMNVEV come from the germline V gene (reference sequence). The CDR3 length is 15 residues. This CDR3 is CASSLRHRESYEQYF. The CDR3 DNA reads as TGTGCCAGCAGTCTTCGCCACCGGGAATCCTACGAGCAGTACTTC.